Following are 9 T cell receptor beta chains from one sample sequenced in a study of T cells after yellow fever vaccination. In TCRdb, the 5' RACE reads were re-called with MiXCR into one record per CDR3 protein. The data hold fewer than 150,000 distinct CDR3 sequences, with about 7.2% observed a single time. The sequenced sample was CD4+ T cells sorted from PBMCs, obtained approximately 47 days after the first yellow fever vaccination. Receptors originate from a man aged 18 to 30 who received the YFV17D yellow fever vaccine.

This clonotype came up many times. This chain links TRBV10-3 with TRBJ1-1; perhaps TRBD1 as D (5 bases). Germline CDR1 ENHRY, CDR2 SYGVKD. The CDR3 is made up of 15 amino acids. V lost 5 bases, J lost 4 bases, and 17 bases lay in between. CDR3 coding DNA: TGTGCCATCAGTCTTTCTACCGGGGGGAGCACTGAAGCTTTCTTT. Its protein is CAISLSTGGSTEAFF.

Points on this clonotype: One base away lies a much larger clone, so this may be a sequencing read error. The chain is built from TRBV3-1 and TRBJ2-7; no firm D call. Germline CDR1 is LGHDT and CDR2 is YNNKEL (reference sequence). The CDR3 has 13 residues. The CDR3 sequence: CASGQDGRGEQYF. CDR3 bases: TGTGCCAGCGGCCAAGATGGCCGCGGCGAGCAGTACTTC.

This clonotype was seen many times. The rearrangement joins TRBV20-1 to TRBJ1-1; D call uncertain. V lost 1 base, J lost 7 bases, and 10 bases lay in between. CDR3 length equals 12 residues. Germline CDR1 and CDR2: DFQATT and SNEGSKA (reference sequence). CDR3 nucleotide sequence: TGCAGTGCTAGAGGGCCGGGAGGTGAAGCTTTCTTT. Translating gives CSARGPGGEAFF.

This clonotype was picked up many times. The chain employs TRBV11-3 and TRBJ1-1, with D tentatively TRBD1 (6 bases). V was cut by 5 bases and J by 5 bases, with 9 bases left in between. Germline V gene sequence: CDR1 SGHNT, CDR2 YENEEA. The CDR3 is made up of 12 amino acids. The CDR3 protein is CASSPGATEAFF. CDR3 in DNA: TGTGCCAGCAGCCCGGGGGCTACTGAAGCTTTCTTT.

This clonotype was found many times. The chain uses TRBV7-6 and TRBJ2-2, with 8 bases aligning to TRBD1. Per germline, CDR1 SGHVS and CDR2 FNYEAQ. Trimming removed 1 base from V and 6 bases from J; junction bases left unmatched: 13. CDR3 length equals 18 residues. The CDR3, as DNA: TGTGCCAGCAGCTTAGTTGGCAGGGGGCGCTCCGGTTCCGGGGAGCTGTTTTTT. As protein: CASSLVGRGRSGSGELFF.

Ten or more counts support this clonotype. DNA of the CDR3: TGTGCCAGCAGCCAAGCGGCTAGCGGGGGGGCGGGCGATACGCAGTATTTT. Translation gives CASSQAASGGAGDTQYF. The chain links TRBV4-2 to TRBJ2-3, with 12 positions matching TRBD2. The CDR3 sequence is 17 residues long. The V segment lost 1 base and the J segment 6 bases; nucleotides outside the gene matches: 8. Germline values: CDR1 LGHNA, CDR2 YNFKEQ.

The CDR3 spells CSVTHDTNTEAFF. The CDR3 DNA is TGCAGCGTCACCCACGACACGAACACTGAAGCTTTCTTT. The rearrangement joins TRBV29-1 to TRBJ1-1; D unclear. V was shortened by 6 bases and J by 1 base, with 12 bases between the two germline ends. The CDR3 sequence is 13 residues long. From germline, CDR1 is SQVTM and CDR2 ANQGSEA.

This clonotype was found many times. The chain employs TRBV5-1 and TRBJ2-7; the D gene could be TRBD1 or TRBD2 (5 bases each). V shed 0 bases and J shed 2 bases, with 9 bases lying between them. The CDR3 runs 14 residues. Germline lookup yields CDR1 SGHRS and CDR2 YFSETQ. The CDR3 coding sequence is TGCGCCAGCAGCTTGGATCAGGGACCCTACGAGCAGTACGTC. Translated: CASSLDQGPYEQYV.

This clonotype appeared many times. The chain carries TRBV12-3 or TRBV12-4 and TRBJ1-2, with 12 nucleotides matching TRBD1. This CDR3 contains 17 residues. Losses at the gene ends were 9 bases for V and 4 bases for J; bases not matched to a gene: 15. CDR3 DNA: TGTGCCAGTCGTACCGGGACAGGGGGCCCCGTGGGCTATGGCTACACCTTC. Protein sequence: CASRTGTGGPVGYGYTF.